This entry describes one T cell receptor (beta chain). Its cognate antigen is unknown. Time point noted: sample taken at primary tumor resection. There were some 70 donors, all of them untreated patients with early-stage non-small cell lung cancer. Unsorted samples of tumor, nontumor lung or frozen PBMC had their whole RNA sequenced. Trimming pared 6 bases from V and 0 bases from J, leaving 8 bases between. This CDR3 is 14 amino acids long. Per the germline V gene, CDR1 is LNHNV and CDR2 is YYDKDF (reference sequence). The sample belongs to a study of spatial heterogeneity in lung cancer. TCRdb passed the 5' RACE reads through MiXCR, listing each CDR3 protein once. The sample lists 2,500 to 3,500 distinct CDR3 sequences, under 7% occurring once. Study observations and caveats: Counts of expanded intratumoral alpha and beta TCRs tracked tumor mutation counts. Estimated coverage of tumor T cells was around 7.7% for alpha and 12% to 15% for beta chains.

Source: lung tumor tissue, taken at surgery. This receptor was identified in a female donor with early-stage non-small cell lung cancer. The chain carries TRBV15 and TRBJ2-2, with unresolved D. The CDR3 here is CATRRDSNTGELFF. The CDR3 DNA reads TGTGCCACCAGACGAGACTCGAACACCGGGGAGCTGTTTTTT.